The 30 T cell receptor beta chains listed next were all sequenced from one sample in a study of blood T cells in healthy people across ages. It was with a sample-barcoded 5' primer and a J-beta primer mix that a second PCR of about 7 to 12 cycles was run. TCRdb fed the 5' RACE reads into MiXCR, producing one record per CDR3 protein. The repertoire has more than 650,000 distinct CDR3 sequences, approximately 21% of them found once; the top ten carry 22%. Sequencing input: blood. These receptors were collected from a man in his sixties or seventies in good health.

This clonotype was counted only a few times. For the CDR3, the DNA is TGTGCCAGTAGTGACCCCACAGGGGGCTATGGGGGCTACACCTTC. As protein: CASSDPTGGYGGYTF. This chain links TRBV19 with TRBJ1-2, with 9 positions matching TRBD1. Germline V gene lookup returns CDR1 LNHDA and CDR2 SQIVND (reference sequence). This CDR3 spans 15 amino acids. Trimming removed 5 bases from V and 8 bases from J; junction bases left unmatched: 12.

The table lists this clonotype with a few counts. V and J are TRBV5-1 and TRBJ2-5; possibly TRBD1 or TRBD2 for D (5 bases each). The CDR3 contains 15 residues. Trimming removed 3 bases at V and 3 bases at J, with 15 bases between. The germline CDR1 and CDR2 sequences are SGHRS and YFSETQ. The CDR3 DNA reads TGCGCCAGCAGCTGGGGCGGAGGAGAAAAAGAGACCCAGTACTTC. This encodes CASSWGGGEKETQYF. The full variable domain, completed using reference TRBV5-1 and TRBJ2-5, is KAGVTQTPRYLIKTRGQQVTLSCSPISGHRSVSWYQQTPGQGLQFLFEYFSETQRNKGNFPGRFSGRQFSNSRSEMNVSTLELGDSALYLCASSWGGGEKETQYFGPGTRLLVL.

V is TRBV30 and J is TRBJ2-7, with a possible D match to TRBD1 (5 bases). Trimming stripped 2 bases from V and 4 bases from J, with 15 bases between. CDR1 and CDR2 (germline): GTSNPN, SVGIG (reference sequence). This CDR3 is 14 amino acids long. CDR3 DNA sequence: TGTGCCTGGAGTCATGAGACAGACCCGTACGAGCAGTACGTC. It is translated as CAWSHETDPYEQYV.

This sequence joins TRBV7-8 and TRBJ2-7; tentative D call: TRBD2 (5 bases). CDR1 and CDR2 (germline): SGHVS, FQNEAQ. The ends were cut back, 5 bases at V and 6 bases at J, with 14 bases in the middle. The CDR3 loop spans 13 amino acids. In nucleotides, the CDR3 is TGTGCCAGCAGCGCTACTAGGCTAGGCGAGCAGTACTTC. The encoded protein is CASSATRLGEQYF.

Only a few counts were recorded for this clonotype. The rearrangement joins TRBV6-5 to TRBJ1-5, with a weak D call TRBD1 (6 bases). Trimming removed 7 bases at V and 7 bases at J, with 17 bases between. This CDR3 spans 14 amino acids. CDR1 is MNHEY, CDR2 SVGAGI, per germline. The CDR3 DNA reads TGTGCCAGCACCAGACAGGTTGGGGAACAGCCCCAGCATTTT. This gives the protein CASTRQVGEQPQHF.

The rearrangement uses TRBV7-2 and TRBJ2-7, with D perhaps TRBD2 (6 bases). V lost 1 base, J lost 4 bases, and 11 bases lay in between. This CDR3 contains 14 residues. Germline-derived CDR1 and CDR2 are SGHTA and FQGNSA. CDR3 sequence: CASSLGGGKYEQYV. As DNA, the CDR3 is TGTGCCAGCAGCTTAGGAGGCGGGAAATACGAGCAGTACGTC.

The J gene is TRBJ2-3, the V gene TRBV20-1; possible D gene TRBD2, 5 bases. In germline, CDR1 is DFQATT, CDR2 SNEGSKA (reference sequence). The CDR3 runs to 15 residues. V was shortened by 2 bases and J by 2 bases, with 14 bases between the two germline ends. CDR3 loop: CSARIASTTTDTQYF. CDR3 coding DNA: TGCAGTGCTAGAATTGCTAGCACGACCACAGATACGCAGTATTTT.

This clonotype was found many times. The chain employs TRBV11-2 and TRBJ2-7; 7 bases line up with TRBD2. Trimming at V came to 1 base and at J to 2 bases, leaving 8 bases not matched to a gene. The length of the CDR3 is 16 residues. CDR1 SGHAT and CDR2 FQNNGV come from the germline V gene. The CDR3, as DNA: TGTGCCAGCAGCTTAGCAGGGACTAACCCTACCTACGAGCAGTACTTC. It yields the protein CASSLAGTNPTYEQYF.

The chain uses TRBV27 and TRBJ2-2, with unresolved D. The V end was cut by 3 bases, the J end by 5 bases, with 7 bases between. CDR1 and CDR2 from the germline V gene are MNHEY and SMNVEV (reference sequence). CDR3 length: 13 amino acids. DNA of the CDR3: TGTGCCAGCAGTTTTACGTATACCGGGGAGCTGTTTTTT. Translation gives CASSFTYTGELFF.

This clonotype has a handful of counts. This chain uses TRBV12-3 or TRBV12-4 with TRBJ1-2; D not certain. Trimming left V 2 bases short and J 4 bases short, with 14 bases between. The CDR3 is 15 residues long. The CDR3, as DNA: TGTGCCAGCAGTTTACGACTACCCGCTCCCTATGGCTACACCTTC. Residues: CASSLRLPAPYGYTF.

J is TRBJ1-1 and V is TRBV20-1; a possible D gene is TRBD1 (5 bases). CDR3 length: 13 residues. Trimming shortened V by 0 bases and J by 7 bases, and 12 bases separated the two germline ends. Per germline, CDR1 DFQATT and CDR2 SNEGSKA (reference sequence). CDR3 loop: CSARDQAGNEAFF. CDR3 in DNA: TGCAGTGCTAGAGATCAGGCAGGGAATGAAGCTTTCTTT.

In its sample, this clonotype was seen a few times. This rearrangement joins TRBV5-1 to TRBJ2-1; D uncertain. Germline loops: CDR1 SGHRS, CDR2 YFSETQ. The CDR3 covers 15 residues. The V and J ends lost 4 bases and 0 bases respectively, with 11 bases between them. This CDR3 reads CASSSSAGSYNEQFF. In DNA form, the CDR3 reads TGCGCCAGCAGCAGCAGCGCAGGCTCCTACAATGAGCAGTTCTTC. The full variable domain, completed using reference TRBV5-1 and TRBJ2-1, is KAGVTQTPRYLIKTRGQQVTLSCSPISGHRSVSWYQQTPGQGLQFLFEYFSETQRNKGNFPGRFSGRQFSNSRSEMNVSTLELGDSALYLCASSSSAGSYNEQFFGPGTRLTVL.

This clonotype was seen a handful of times. This chain connects TRBV5-1 to TRBJ2-3; D is possibly TRBD2 (5 bases). The CDR3 has 13 amino acids. The germline V gene encodes CDR1 SGHRS and CDR2 YFSETQ. V shed 9 bases and J shed 3 bases, with 14 bases lying between them. CDR3 sequence reads: CAIRDRGTDTQYF. Here the CDR3 DNA reads TGCGCCATCCGGGATCGAGGGACAGATACGCAGTATTTT.

Only a few counts were recorded for this clonotype. The J gene is TRBJ2-2, the V gene TRBV7-8; 13 bases match TRBD2. Germline trimming cut 4 bases from V and 2 bases from J; bases unmatched to any gene: 4. Germline V gene data show CDR1 as SGHVS and CDR2 as FQNEAQ. The CDR3 is 17 amino acids. In nucleotides, the CDR3 is TGTGCCAGCAGCTGGACTAGCGGGGGCTATAACACCGGGGAGCTGTTTTTT. Amino acid sequence: CASSWTSGGYNTGELFF.

The rearrangement uses TRBV20-1 and TRBJ2-1; D might be TRBD2 (6 bases). The length of the CDR3 is 16 residues. The V gene lost 0 bases and the J gene lost 2 bases, with 14 bases spanning the gap. Germline values: CDR1 DFQATT, CDR2 SNEGSKA (reference sequence). The CDR3 sequence: CSAREWLASPYNEQFF. As DNA, the CDR3 is TGCAGTGCTAGAGAGTGGCTAGCGAGCCCCTACAATGAGCAGTTCTTC.

A single count supports this clonotype. This rearrangement joins TRBV15 to TRBJ2-3, with D maybe TRBD2 (5 bases). In germline, CDR1 is LNHNV, CDR2 YYDKDF (reference sequence). The V and J ends lost 0 bases and 0 bases respectively, with 7 bases between them. This CDR3 comprises 15 residues. The CDR3: CATSRDWTSTDTQYF. The DNA of the CDR3 is TGTGCCACCAGCAGAGATTGGACTAGCACAGATACGCAGTATTTT.

This clonotype was counted ten times or more. This chain links TRBV29-1 with TRBJ2-5; D ambiguous. The CDR3 sequence is 14 residues long. V gave up 4 bases and J gave up 3 bases, with 15 bases separating them. CDR1 SQVTM and CDR2 ANQGSEA come from the germline V gene. The DNA for the CDR3 is TGCAGCGTTGTGGGCCTTCGTACCAAAGAGACCCAGTACTTC. Its translation: CSVVGLRTKETQYF.

This clonotype was counted between two and nine times. This chain links TRBV12-3 or TRBV12-4 with TRBJ2-1, with D maybe TRBD1 (6 bases). The better agreement between TRBJ2-7 and the DNA end casts doubt on the J call. This CDR3 has 15 amino acids. In DNA, the CDR3 is TGTGCCAGCAGTTGGGGGACATTCTACTCCTACGAGCAGTACGTC. Protein sequence: CASSWGTFYSYEQYV.

The rearrangement joins TRBV4-1 to TRBJ2-5, with TRBD1 as a possible D gene (6 bases). Germline V gene lookup returns CDR1 MGHRA and CDR2 YSYEKL. This CDR3 spans 14 amino acids. Trimming took 1 base from V and 3 from J, leaving 9 bases between them. In DNA form, the CDR3 reads TGCGCCAGCAGCCAAGGGACAGCTGAAGAGACCCAGTACTTC. Protein product: CASSQGTAEETQYF.

V usage is TRBV20-1 and J usage is TRBJ2-5; D unresolved. Germline values: CDR1 DFQATT, CDR2 SNEGSKA (reference sequence). The CDR3 length is 15 residues. Trimming removed 0 bases from V and 4 bases from J, with 15 bases in between. CDR3 bases: TGCAGTGCTAGAGATACACGGAAAGGTGGAGAGACCCAGTACTTC. The encoded protein is CSARDTRKGGETQYF.

The table lists this clonotype with a few counts. This chain uses TRBV15 with TRBJ2-3; 10 bases line up with TRBD2. V lost 2 bases and J lost 4; bases outside the gene matches: 12. CDR1 is LNHNV, CDR2 YYDKDF, per germline (reference sequence). The CDR3 is 18 amino acids. The CDR3 sequence is CATSRSRTSGRESDTQYF. The CDR3 DNA follows: TGTGCCACCAGCAGATCCAGGACGAGCGGGAGGGAGTCAGATACGCAGTATTTT.

The chain has TRBV12-3 or TRBV12-4 and TRBJ2-5; 7 positions match TRBD1. The J call is uncertain, as TRBJ2-7 better fits the DNA end. The CDR3 runs 15 residues. In DNA form, the CDR3 reads TGTGCCAGCAGGTCGACAGGGCCCAACTCCTACGAGCAGTACTTC. It codes for CASRSTGPNSYEQYF.

The V call is TRBV6-1, the J call TRBJ1-2; the D gene is possibly TRBD1 (6 bases). CDR3 length: 12 amino acids. The V gene's germline CDR1 is MNHNS and CDR2 SASEGT. V lost 2 bases, J lost 13 bases, and 14 bases lay in between. CDR3 protein: CASSELGHSGTF. CDR3 bases: TGTGCCAGCAGTGAACTGGGACATTCGGGCACCTTC.

The V and J genes are TRBV7-9 and TRBJ2-3; TRBD1 agrees at 7 bases. There are 15 residues in the CDR3. CDR1 SEHNR and CDR2 FQNEAQ come from the germline V gene (reference sequence). V gave up 5 bases and J gave up 8 bases; unmatched junction bases: 13. The CDR3 region is CASSLGQARLATQYF. The CDR3 DNA is TGTGCCAGCAGCCTAGGACAGGCCCGCCTGGCTACGCAGTATTTT.

This clonotype was picked up many times. CDR3 protein: CASSIRQHNEKLFF. CDR3 DNA sequence: TGTGCCAGTAGTATCCGGCAGCATAATGAAAAACTGTTTTTT. V and J are TRBV19 and TRBJ1-4, with D uncertain. The V and J ends lost 3 bases and 4 bases respectively, with 9 bases between them. This CDR3 comprises 14 residues. Looked up from germline, CDR1 is LNHDA and CDR2 is SQIVND (reference sequence).

There are a few counts of this clonotype. The CDR3 coding sequence is TGCAGTGCCCGGGACTACCGATCCGCGTTTGAGACCCAGTACTTC. Its protein product is CSARDYRSAFETQYF. The J gene is TRBJ2-5, the V gene TRBV20-1; 7 bases are a match to TRBD2. Trimming took 6 bases from V and 5 from J; bases not matched to a gene: 15. CDR3 length equals 15 residues. The germline V gene has CDR1 DFQATT and CDR2 SNEGSKA (reference sequence).

In its sample, this clonotype was seen a few times. The chain combines TRBV15 with TRBJ2-7; D not resolved. V was trimmed by 0 bases and J by 4 bases, leaving 7 bases between them. The V gene's germline CDR1 is LNHNV and CDR2 YYDKDF (reference sequence). The CDR3 has 13 residues. The DNA of the CDR3 is TGTGCCACCAGCAGAGACTATCCATACGAGCAGTACGTC. It codes for CATSRDYPYEQYV.

This clonotype has only a few counts. The chain couples TRBV6-5 to TRBJ2-2; 7 positions agree with TRBD2. Per germline, CDR1 MNHEY and CDR2 SVGAGI. The V segment lost 6 bases and the J segment 1 base; nucleotides outside the gene matches: 5. The CDR3 has 15 amino acids. The CDR3 sequence: CASRLTSVNTGELFF. CDR3 bases: TGTGCCAGCAGGCTTACTAGCGTGAACACCGGGGAGCTGTTTTTT.

V usage is TRBV12-3 or TRBV12-4 and J usage is TRBJ1-4, with TRBD1 matching over 7 bases. V gave up 6 bases and J gave up 1 base; unmatched junction bases: 2. The CDR3 is 14 amino acids. The CDR3 is CASRHRGTNEKLFF. The CDR3 DNA follows: TGTGCCAGCAGGCACAGGGGAACTAATGAAAAACTGTTTTTT.

With respect to this clonotype: One base away lies a much larger clone, so this may be a sequencing read error. The genes are TRBV7-3 and TRBJ2-3; 7 bases map to TRBD2. This CDR3 comprises 15 residues. The germline CDR1 and CDR2 sequences are SGHTA and FQGTGA. The CDR3 region is CASSSSGLSTDTQCF. The CDR3 DNA follows: TGTGCCAGCAGCTCTAGCGGCCTAAGCACAGATACGCAGTGTTTT.